The sequence of this T cell receptor (beta chain) was determined in a study of T cell responses to AZD1222 COVID-19 vaccine. The CDR3 has 12 residues. Trimming cost V 5 bases and J 3 bases, with 8 bases left between them. Germline assignment: CDR1 SNHLY and CDR2 FYNNEI. Profiled with immunoSEQ multiplex PCR; TCRdb holds only in-frame clones, not every one. This sample has 95,000 to 150,000 clones; around 92% occur once, and the top ten carry 3.5% to 4.5%. This TCR was sampled from an adult in good health. The source material was peripheral blood, sampled on day 0 of AZD1222 vaccination. The rearrangement joins TRBV2 to TRBJ2-7, with a weak D call TRBD1 (6 bases). The CDR3 DNA reads as TGTGCCAGCAGTAGGGACAACTACGAGCAGTACTTC. Encoded protein: CASSRDNYEQYF.